The TCR beta chain under discussion was sequenced for a study of T cells in localized non-small cell lung cancer. This clone has a handful of counts. Its antigen is currently unknown. TCRdb's table, derived via immunoSEQ multiplex PCR, lists solely in-frame clones and lacks some. The sample lists some 6,200 clones, under 30% occurring once. General study results and limits: Adjacent lung exhibited a median of 57 among the 100 most abundant tumor clones. It remains possible that heterogeneity exists, since only one tumor region was sequenced. Maximal T cell clonality occurred in uninvolved adjacent lung, with tumor ranking below it.

This CDR3 region has 13 residues. The V gene's germline CDR1 is LGHNT and CDR2 FRNRAP. Sequencing used lung tumor tissue, obtained before any cancer treatment. The rearrangement uses TRBV12-5 and TRBJ1-4, with 9 bases lining up with TRBD1. The clonotype comes from a female donor of 60 years or more with stage I lung adenocarcinoma. CDR3 in amino acids: CASQGQGEEKLFF. The CDR3 nucleotides are TGTGCCAGCCAGGGACAGGGAGAAGAAAAACTGTTTTTT. Full variable domain (missing parts from reference TRBV12-5 and TRBJ1-4): DARVTQTPRHKVTEMGQEVTMRCQPILGHNTVFWYRQTMMQGLELLAYFRNRAPLDDSGMPKDRFSAEMPDATLATLKIQPSEPRDSAVYFCASQGQGEEKLFFGSGTQLSVL.